This record looks at one T cell receptor beta chain sequence and its context. CDR1 and CDR2 from the germline V gene are SGDLS and YYNGEE. CDR3 length equals 17 residues. The V end was cut by 3 bases, the J end by 1 base, with 19 bases between. This entry belongs to a study of blood T cell repertoires in COVID-19. Study context: Samples of COVID-19 (acute and convalescent) were obtained from the United States, Italy and Spain. The analysed material was cDNA or gDNA that came from T cells, B-cell-depleted T cells, or PBMCs.

Profiled with immunoSEQ multiplex PCR; TCRdb holds only in-frame clones, not every one. The sample yields some 380,000 clones, roughly 90% seen once. Study members were between roughly 18 and 100 years old and lived in approximately 25 US regions. The source is a woman aged 40 to 55 with acute COVID-19. Sequencing input: PBMCs or T cells enriched from blood (not recorded which). The rearrangement uses TRBV9 and TRBJ1-2, with TRBD1 as a possible D gene (6 bases). The CDR3 here is CASSATGSPKINYGYTF. The CDR3 DNA follows: TGTGCCAGCAGCGCCACAGGGTCCCCTAAGATTAACTATGGCTACACCTTC.